Presented here are 26 T cell receptor beta chains from one specimen sequenced in a study of T cells in Graves' hyperthyroidism and ophthalmopathy. RNA transcripts served as the template for amplifying TCR beta CDR3 regions. HTBI primers drove first-round RT-PCR of the TCR CDR3. TCRdb analysed the multiplex PCR reads with MiXCR anew, one entry per CDR3 protein. The sample records around 350,000 distinct CDR3 sequences, approximately 20% being singletons. Sequenced material: blood. Every receptor here comes from a woman under 30 with Graves' hyperthyroidism.

On this clonotype: A much larger clone differs from this one at a single base, so this may be a read error. The V and J genes are TRBV24-1 and TRBJ2-5, with 7 bases aligning to TRBD1. Looked up from germline, CDR1 is KGHDR and CDR2 is SFDVKD. The CDR3 runs to 13 residues. CDR3 region: CATSDQGVETKYF. CDR3 sequence (DNA): TGTGCCACCAGTGACCAGGGGGTGGAGACCAAGTACTTC.

This clonotype was seen at least ten times. The chain joins TRBV6-5 to TRBJ2-7; D gene unclear. CDR1 is MNHEY and CDR2 is SVGAGI in the germline V gene. V gave up 4 bases and J gave up 6 bases, with 16 bases separating them. The CDR3 is 14 amino acids. CDR3 loop: CASSSSAHPAEQYF. The CDR3 nucleotides read TGTGCCAGCAGTTCCAGCGCCCACCCCGCCGAGCAGTACTTC.

Many counts were recorded for this clonotype. This sequence may be a read error, since a much larger clone differs from it by one base. The chain employs TRBV6-1 and TRBJ1-1; D is uncertain. The length of the CDR3 is 13 residues. Germline CDR1 is MNHNS and CDR2 is SASEGT. The CDR3 loop reads CASTVPWYTGAFF. Here the CDR3 DNA reads TGTGCCAGCACTGTCCCGTGGTACACTGGAGCTTTCTTT.

This clonotype was detected ten times or more. This chain joins TRBV6-1 and TRBJ1-2, with D perhaps matching TRBD1 (6 bases). Germline V gives CDR1 MNHNS, CDR2 SASEGT. The CDR3 runs 14 residues. Trimming stripped 2 bases from V and 8 bases from J, with 15 bases between. The CDR3 DNA follows: TGTGCCAGCAGTGAACGGGACACCCGGGGGGGCTACACCTTC. It specifies CASSERDTRGGYTF.

About this clonotype itself: This clone may be a read error of a much larger clone one base away. V gene TRBV2 combines with J gene TRBJ2-7; the D gene is possibly TRBD2 (5 bases). This CDR3 is 15 amino acids long. CDR1 SNHLY and CDR2 FYNNEI come from the germline V gene. The CDR3 nucleotides read TGTGCCAGCAGTGAAAGATCACAGCGGCACAACGAGCAGTGCTTC. This encodes CASSERSQRHNEQCF.

This clonotype was counted many times. The chain employs TRBV6-1 and TRBJ2-7; D is uncertain. The germline gives CDR1 MNHNS, CDR2 SASEGT. Between the trimmed V and J ends, which lost 3 bases and 0 bases, there was a span of 15 bases. This CDR3 has 16 residues. CDR3 in amino acids: CASSDWPYLSSYEQYF. The CDR3 nucleotides are TGTGCCAGCAGTGATTGGCCCTACCTTAGCTCCTACGAGCAGTACTTC.

This clonotype appeared many times. The CDR3 sequence: CAWRTGFNYGYTF. The CDR3 DNA is TGTGCCTGGAGAACAGGGTTCAACTATGGCTACACCTTC. The chain recombines TRBV30 with TRBJ1-2, with D possibly matching TRBD1 (6 bases). V was clipped by 3 bases and J by 2 bases, with 10 bases between them. CDR1 GTSNPN and CDR2 SVGIG come from the germline V gene (reference sequence). This CDR3 is built from 13 residues.

This clonotype appeared many times. This could be a read error, since a much larger clone is one nucleotide away. This chain connects TRBV12-3 or TRBV12-4 to TRBJ2-5, with D unclear. CDR3 length: 10 amino acids. V lost 7 bases and J lost 5, with 5 bases in between. CDR3 sequence: CASMGETQYF. CDR3 DNA sequence: TGTGCCAGCATGGGGGAGACCCAGTACTTC.

This clonotype was counted at least ten times. The chain couples TRBV7-3 to TRBJ2-5; D remains ambiguous. Germline V CDR1 and CDR2: SGHTA, FQGTGA. CDR3 length: 13 amino acids. Trimming removed 5 bases at V and 2 bases at J, with 9 bases between. The CDR3, as DNA: TGTGCCAGCAGCCCTGACCTTCAAGAGACCCAGTACTTC. Residues: CASSPDLQETQYF.

This clonotype was picked up one time. The chain joins TRBV12-3 or TRBV12-4 to TRBJ2-2; D may be TRBD1 (5 bases). Trimming cost V 6 bases and J 5 bases, with 10 bases left between them. The CDR3 runs 13 residues. DNA of the CDR3: TGTGCCAGCAGGGACCAGGGAACCGGGGAGCTGTTTTTT. Translating it yields CASRDQGTGELFF.

Only a few counts were recorded for this clonotype. J is TRBJ2-5 and V is TRBV10-3; tentative D call: TRBD1 (6 bases). The CDR3 totals 15 residues. Trimming left V 6 bases short and J 0 bases short, with 14 bases between. Germline CDR1 reads ENHRY; CDR2 reads SYGVKD. The CDR3 DNA reads as TGTGCCATCAGCCTCCGGGACACCCACCAAGAGACCCAGTACTTC. Translation: CAISLRDTHQETQYF.

This clonotype was seen ten or more times. The chain employs TRBV9 and TRBJ1-5, with D uncertain. Trimming took off 4 bases at V and 0 bases at J, with 11 bases between the two ends. The CDR3 is 15 amino acids. CDR1 is SGDLS, CDR2 YYNGEE, per germline. Here the CDR3 DNA reads TGTGCCAGCAGCTCCGACCCCTATAGCAATCAGCCCCAGCATTTT. Translation: CASSSDPYSNQPQHF.

This clonotype was found many times. V is TRBV18 and J is TRBJ2-5; D tentatively fits TRBD1 or TRBD2 (6 bases each). Germline V lookup: CDR1 KGHSH, CDR2 LQKENI. The ends were cut back, 6 bases at V and 4 bases at J, with 18 bases in the middle. This CDR3 is built from 15 residues. Written as DNA, the CDR3 is TGTGCCAGCTCCCAGTGGGGGGCCCACAGAGAGACCCAGTACTTC. This translates into CASSQWGAHRETQYF.

This clonotype was detected many times. The V gene is TRBV5-1, the J gene TRBJ2-5; tentatively, D is TRBD2 (5 bases). CDR3 length: 13 residues. V gave up 6 bases and J gave up 5 bases, with 14 bases separating them. CDR1 and CDR2 from the germline V gene are SGHRS and YFSETQ. Here the CDR3 DNA reads TGCGCCAGCAAAGACGGGGTGGGGGAGACCCAGTACTTC. Its protein product is CASKDGVGETQYF.

The table lists this clonotype with many counts. This chain uses TRBV18 with TRBJ1-2, with TRBD1 matching over 7 bases. The CDR3 runs 15 residues. Germline loops: CDR1 KGHSH, CDR2 LQKENI. The J segment lost 3 bases and the V segment lost 0 bases, leaving 4 bases of the junction unmatched. The CDR3 nucleotides are TGTGCCAGCTCACCACCGGGGGGACAGCACTATGGCTACACCTTC. It specifies CASSPPGGQHYGYTF.

At least ten counts were recorded for this clonotype. The CDR3 reads CASSLLDRSTGELFF. The CDR3 DNA reads TGTGCCAGCAGTTTATTGGACAGATCCACCGGGGAGCTGTTTTTT. V and J are TRBV28 and TRBJ2-2; the D gene is possibly TRBD1 (6 bases). The CDR3 runs 15 residues. CDR1 MDHEN and CDR2 SYDVKM come from the germline V gene. V was cut by 1 base and J by 4 bases, with 10 bases left in between.

Remarks on this clonotype: A much larger clone is a single base away; this may be a read error. The V gene is TRBV24-1, the J gene TRBJ1-2; 7 nucleotides agree with TRBD1. Germline V lookup: CDR1 KGHDR, CDR2 SFDVKD. J lost 2 bases, V lost 4 bases, and 3 bases had no gene match. The CDR3 runs 14 residues. CDR3 sequence: CATSEVRGNYGYTF. The CDR3 coding sequence is TGTGCCACCAGTGAGGTCAGGGGGAACTATGGCTACACCTTC.

This clonotype was observed many times. DNA for the CDR3: TGTGCCACCAGCAGAGCTCTGAATAGCAATCAGCCCCAGCATTTT. It yields the protein CATSRALNSNQPQHF. This chain connects TRBV15 to TRBJ1-5; D unresolved. The germline gives CDR1 LNHNV, CDR2 YYDKDF (reference sequence). This CDR3 contains 15 residues. V lost 1 base to trimming and J lost 0 bases, with 7 bases between them.

This clonotype was seen repeatedly, ten times or more. The rearrangement joins TRBV6-4 to TRBJ2-7, with 9 bases that match TRBD1. Germline V gives CDR1 MRHNA, CDR2 SNTAGT. The CDR3 runs to 17 residues. Unmatched junction bases numbered 15, after V lost 5 bases and J lost 4 bases. The CDR3 region is CASSRGPRDRDRYEQYF. Written as DNA, the CDR3 is TGTGCCAGCAGTAGAGGGCCCAGGGACAGGGATAGGTACGAGCAGTACTTC.

This clonotype showed up many times. CDR3: CASSLTNNYGYTF. DNA for the CDR3: TGTGCCAGCAGCTTAACAAATAACTATGGCTACACCTTC. V and J are TRBV7-3 and TRBJ1-2; the D is unclear. The CDR3 runs 13 residues. Germline V lookup: CDR1 SGHTA, CDR2 FQGTGA. V lost 0 bases to trimming and J lost 1 base, with 3 bases between them.

This clonotype was observed many times. The rearrangement joins TRBV4-1 to TRBJ1-2; TRBD1 might be the D (5 bases). This CDR3 is 14 amino acids long. The germline CDR1 and CDR2 sequences are MGHRA and YSYEKL. Trimming removed 1 base at V and 3 bases at J, with 9 bases between. This chain's CDR3 is CASSQVSGDYGYTF. The CDR3 DNA is TGCGCCAGCAGCCAAGTGTCGGGGGACTATGGCTACACCTTC.

This clonotype was found many times. This chain joins TRBV7-8 and TRBJ1-1, with D unresolved. The CDR3 contains 14 residues. Germline CDR1 reads SGHVS; CDR2 reads FQNEAQ. V was cut by 3 bases and J by 0 bases, with 8 bases left in between. CDR3 residues: CASSFRTVNTEAFF. The CDR3 DNA sequence: TGTGCCAGCAGCTTCCGAACCGTGAACACTGAAGCTTTCTTT. The full variable domain, its missing parts supplied by reference TRBV7-8 and TRBJ1-1, is GAGVSQSPRYKVAKRGQDVALRCDPISGHVSLFWYQQALGQGPEFLTYFQNEAQLDKSGLPSDRFFAERPEGSVSTLKIQRTQQEDSAVYLCASSFRTVNTEAFFGQGTRLTVV.

The sample holds many counts of this clonotype. The gene calls are TRBV11-2 and TRBJ1-5; a weak D match, TRBD1 (5 bases). CDR3 length: 13 amino acids. With 2 bases removed from V and 6 bases from J, the gap between germline ends came to 8 bases. Germline values: CDR1 SGHAT, CDR2 FQNNGV. The CDR3, as DNA: TGTGCCAGCAGCTTAATGAGGGGTCAGCCCCAGCATTTT. This sequence encodes CASSLMRGQPQHF.

This clonotype appeared many times. The V and J genes are TRBV6-1 and TRBJ1-5; D is perhaps TRBD1 (5 bases). CDR1 is MNHNS and CDR2 is SASEGT in the germline V gene. The CDR3 is made up of 14 amino acids. Trimming took 10 bases from V and 3 from J, leaving 16 bases between them. The CDR3 loop reads CAIRAGGNNQPQHF. CDR3 sequence (DNA): TGTGCCATCAGGGCGGGAGGGAACAATCAGCCCCAGCATTTT.

Many counts were recorded for this clonotype. This chain connects TRBV3-1 to TRBJ1-2; 7 bases line up with TRBD1. The V gene end was trimmed by 0 bases and the J gene end by 6 bases; junction bases not matched to a gene: 16. The CDR3 runs 18 residues. Germline CDR1 reads LGHDT; CDR2 reads YNNKEL (reference sequence). The CDR3 reads CASSQDLQGPPQLDGYTF. The CDR3 DNA reads TGTGCCAGCAGCCAAGACTTACAGGGGCCCCCCCAGTTGGATGGCTACACCTTC. Full variable domain (remainder filled in from reference TRBV3-1 and TRBJ1-2): DTAVSQTPKYLVTQMGNDKSIKCEQNLGHDTMYWYKQDSKKFLKIMFSYNNKELIINETVPNRFSPKSPDKAHLNLHINSLELGDSAVYFCASSQDLQGPPQLDGYTFGSGTRLTVV.

Remarks on this clonotype: The junction shows a germline mismatch at one end, possibly a read error. The gene calls are TRBV4-2 and TRBJ2-7; maybe TRBD2 (7 bases). CDR3 length equals 15 residues. Germline V CDR1 and CDR2: LGHNA, YNFKEQ. CDR3 bases: TGTGCCAGCAGCCAAGCTCCGGGGGGCCACTACGAGCAGGACTTC. This gives the protein CASSQAPGGHYEQDF.